This T cell receptor beta chain was sequenced in a study of blood T cell repertoires in COVID-19. The protocol was immunoSEQ multiplex PCR, while the TCRdb copy is restricted to in-frame clones and leaves out a portion. The sample consists of roughly 250,000 clones, roughly 90% of them appearing once. With 1 base clipped from V and 6 bases from J, the junction kept 7 bases outside the gene matches. In germline, CDR1 is KGHSH, CDR2 LQKENI. This CDR3 is 17 amino acids long. The source is a woman in her forties who had recovered from COVID-19. V gene TRBV18 combines with J gene TRBJ1-5; 12 bases match TRBD1. The source material was peripheral blood. CDR3 sequence: CASSPQSGTGGTQPQHF. The CDR3 DNA reads as TGTGCCAGCTCACCACAATCCGGGACAGGGGGCACTCAGCCCCAGCATTTT. Full variable domain (remainder filled in from reference TRBV18 and TRBJ1-5): NAGVMQNPRHLVRRRGQEARLRCSPMKGHSHVYWYRQLPEEGLKFMVYLQKENIIDESGMPKERFSAEFPKEGPSILRIQQVVRGDSAAYFCASSPQSGTGGTQPQHFGDGTRLSIL.